This TCR beta chain originates from a study of T-cell reconstitution after alpha-beta-depleted transplantation in children. Study results and caveats: T-cell counts and diversity at one year post-transplant came mainly from newly produced T cells.

CDR3 length: 15 amino acids. Trimming removed 1 base from V and 6 bases from J, with 13 bases in between. This clonotype was seen at least ten times. Its matching antigen is unknown. Unique molecular identifiers were built into the TCRbeta library. MiXCR, applied by TCRdb to the PCR reads, yields one record per CDR3 protein. The sample lists 200,000 to 250,000 distinct CDR3 sequences, 7.5% to 9.5% seen once, with approximately 6.3% in the top ten. The rearrangement joins TRBV12-3 or TRBV12-4 to TRBJ1-5, with a weak D call TRBD1 (5 bases). Specimen: PBMCs, mostly from graft donor cells, collected 180 days after TCRalphabeta/CD19-depleted stem cell transplant. The receptor was isolated from a male patient younger than 18 who had a stem cell transplant for acute lymphoblastic leukemia, so the T cells may come from the graft donor. The CDR3, as DNA: TGTGCCAGCAGTTTAGGGCAGGGCCAGGGTCAGCCCCAGCATTTT. This encodes CASSLGQGQGQPQHF.